These T cell receptor beta chains were read from a single sample in a study of PD-1 blockade in mismatch repair-deficient tumors. The data were produced by immunoSEQ multiplex PCR, yet TCRdb's version contains in-frame clones alone and is incomplete. Of approximately 63,000 clones listed, 70% to 90% were seen once; the top ten hold approximately 14%. This sample comprised peripheral blood, obtained 52 weeks after starting pembrolizumab. Receptors originate from an adult with mismatch repair-deficient cancer. CDR3s include the opening cysteine and the closing phenylalanine or tryptophan. The order of the fields is J gene, clone size, V gene, D gene, CDR3 DNA, CDR3 protein. The D gene is left open where the match is weak. Part of the rows lack a size; the others show once, few, many or a class for expanded clones.

TRBJ2-7	.	TRBV4-2	TRBD2	TGTGCCAGCAGCCAAGGTCTAGCGGGAGGGCACGAGCAGTACTTC	CASSQGLAGGHEQYF
TRBJ2-2	.	TRBV19	.	TGTGCCAGTAGTTGGGACCGAACCGCCGGGGAGCTGTTTTTT	CASSWDRTAGELFF
TRBJ2-7	.	TRBV28	.	TGTGCCAGCAGCACTACAGACTACGAGCAGTACTTC	CASSTTDYEQYF
TRBJ2-1	.	TRBV27	.	TGTGCCAGCAGTTTATACGGGTTTTACAATGAGCAGTTCTTC	CASSLYGFYNEQFF
TRBJ1-5	.	TRBV28	.	TGTGCCAGCAGTTTATTTTGGGGGGCCAATCAGCCCCAGCATTTT	CASSLFWGANQPQHF
TRBJ2-7	.	TRBV11-1	TRBD1	TGTGCCAGCAGCTTCCCGAGACAGGGCAGCTACGAGCAGTACTTC	CASSFPRQGSYEQYF
TRBJ1-5	.	TRBV4-1	TRBD1	TGCGCCAGCAGCCAAGGGACAGGGTTTAGCAATCAGCCCCAGCATTTT	CASSQGTGFSNQPQHF
TRBJ2-1	.	TRBV7-9	.	TGTGCCAGCAGCTTAGATTCCTCTTTCCGCAGTGAGCAGTTCTTC	CASSLDSSFRSEQFF
TRBJ2-1	.	TRBV30	.	TGTGCCTGGAGTGTACCGGGACCCTACAATGAGCAGTTCTTC	CAWSVPGPYNEQFF
TRBJ2-3	.	TRBV27	.	TGTGCCAGCAGTTCGCTAGGCCATTTACATACGCAGTATTTT	CASSSLGHLHTQYF
TRBJ1-4	.	TRBV27	.	TGTGCCAGCAGTACGGGGTCCTCTAATGAAAAACTGTTTTTT	CASSTGSSNEKLFF
TRBJ2-4	.	TRBV10-3	TRBD1	TGTGCCATCAGTGACAACAGGGGGATAGCCAAAAACATTCAGTACTTC	CAISDNRGIAKNIQYF
TRBJ2-7	.	TRBV6-4	.	TGTGCCAGCAGTGACGCCGTGGGAGTGTTGATCTCCTACGAGCAGTACTTC	CASSDAVGVLISYEQYF
TRBJ2-1	.	TRBV5-5	.	TGTGCCAGCAGCTTGGCTCGCGGTGAGCAGTTCTTC	CASSLARGEQFF
TRBJ2-3	.	TRBV10-2	.	TGCGCCAGCAGTGAGCCGGGCGCTAGCGCCACAGATACGCAGTATTTT	CASSEPGASATDTQYF
TRBJ2-1	.	TRBV11-3	TRBD1	TGTGCCAGCAGCGACCACAGGGGGCCGTCTGACTACAATGAGCAGTTCTTC	CASSDHRGPSDYNEQFF
TRBJ2-5	.	TRBV13	.	TGTGCCAGCAGCTTTGGCCAAGAGACCCAGTACTTC	CASSFGQETQYF
TRBJ2-7	.	TRBV30	.	TGTGCCTGGAGCACCCAAAGCTACGAGCAGTACTTC	CAWSTQSYEQYF
TRBJ2-3	once	TRBV6-5	.	TGTGCCAGCAGTCTAACGGGGATCATCACAGATACGCAGTATTTT	CASSLTGIITDTQYF
TRBJ2-1	.	TRBV29-1	.	TGCAGCGTTACCCCCGGACAGTCCTCTGGCAATGAGCAGTTCTTC	CSVTPGQSSGNEQFF
TRBJ1-2	.	TRBV19	.	TGTGCCAGTAACCGTGGAGGTACAAACTATGGCTACACCTTC	CASNRGGTNYGYTF
TRBJ1-1	.	TRBV5-1	TRBD1	TGCGCCAGCAGCCCCTACAGGGGAATGGACACTGAAGCTTTCTTT	CASSPYRGMDTEAFF
TRBJ2-1	.	TRBV11-2	.	TGTGCCAGCAGCGGCAGGGCGTACAATGAGCAGTTCTTC	CASSGRAYNEQFF